These 20 T cell receptor beta chains originate from one sample sequenced in a study of T cells after yellow fever vaccination. In TCRdb, the 5' RACE reads were re-called with MiXCR into one record per CDR3 protein. Of around 530,000 distinct CDR3 sequences listed, roughly 17% are singletons. This sample comprised PBMCs, obtained around 5 days after the first yellow fever vaccination. Receptor source: a man younger than 35 who received the YFV17D yellow fever vaccine.

As for this clonotype: One junction end does not reproduce the germline sequence, and a read error may be involved. This chain uses TRBV18 with TRBJ2-1, with 10 nucleotides matching TRBD2. This CDR3 is built from 15 residues. Germline V gives CDR1 KGHSH, CDR2 LQKENI. CDR3 protein: CARSPGASGGDEQFF. The CDR3 coding sequence is TGTGCCCGCTCACCAGGGGCTAGCGGGGGCGATGAGCAGTTCTTC. The entire variable domain, with the rest obtained from reference TRBV18 and TRBJ2-1, is as follows: NAGVMQNPRHLVRRRGQEARLRCSPMKGHSHVYWYRQLPEEGLKFMVYLQKENIIDESGMPKERFSAEFPKEGPSILRIQQVVRGDSAAYFCARSPGASGGDEQFFGPGTRLTVL.

In its sample, this clonotype was seen many times. The chain employs TRBV5-6 and TRBJ1-6; 9 nucleotides match TRBD1. Germline CDR1 is SGHDT and CDR2 is YYEEEE. There are 15 residues in the CDR3. V shed 4 bases and J 7 bases; nucleotides not matched to a gene: 6. The DNA for the CDR3 is TGTGCCAGCAGCCATGGGGACAGGGAAAATTCACCCCTCCACTTT. The encoded protein is CASSHGDRENSPLHF. Filled out from reference TRBV5-6 and TRBJ1-6, the complete variable domain reads DAGVTQSPTHLIKTRGQQVTLRCSPKSGHDTVSWYQQALGQGPQFIFQYYEEEERQRGNFPDRFSGHQFPNYSSELNVNALLLGDSALYLCASSHGDRENSPLHFGNGTRLTVT.

This rearrangement joins TRBV15 to TRBJ2-7; TRBD1 agrees at 7 bases. This CDR3 has 14 amino acids. Looked up from germline, CDR1 is LNHNV and CDR2 is YYDKDF (reference sequence). Losses at the gene ends were 4 bases for V and 4 bases for J; bases not matched to a gene: 7. CDR3 protein: CATSKFEGQYEQYF. CDR3 in DNA: TGTGCCACCAGCAAATTCGAGGGACAGTACGAGCAGTACTTC.

The gene calls are TRBV9 and TRBJ1-2; no clear D. V lost 0 bases to trimming and J lost 7 bases, with 10 bases between them. Germline V gene data show CDR1 as SGDLS and CDR2 as YYNGEE. The CDR3 runs to 13 residues. The chain's CDR3 is CASSVVGTGGYTF. The CDR3 nucleotides read TGTGCCAGCAGCGTAGTAGGAACGGGTGGCTACACCTTC.

The chain has TRBV11-2 and TRBJ1-1, with D perhaps matching TRBD1 (6 bases). The ends were cut back, 2 bases at V and 0 bases at J, with 19 bases in the middle. The V gene's germline CDR1 is SGHAT and CDR2 FQNNGV. The CDR3 consists of 18 residues. The CDR3 sequence: CASSLSLTGGFMNTEAFF. The CDR3 DNA follows: TGTGCCAGCAGCTTAAGCCTGACAGGCGGGTTCATGAACACTGAAGCTTTCTTT.

This clonotype has more than one count but fewer than ten. The chain is built from TRBV10-3 and TRBJ2-1; 7 bases map to TRBD1. V gave up 6 bases and J gave up 6 bases; unmatched junction bases: 5. There are 13 residues in the CDR3. The germline CDR1 and CDR2 sequences are ENHRY and SYGVKD. The CDR3 spells CAIRDRDSNEQFF. The CDR3 DNA reads TGTGCCATCAGGGACCGGGACAGCAATGAGCAGTTCTTC.

In DNA form, the CDR3 reads TGCGCCAGCTCCAAGTGGGGGGAAGAGACCCAGTACTTC. It translates to CASSKWGEETQYF. The chain combines TRBV4-3 with TRBJ2-5, with a weak D call TRBD2 (6 bases). The CDR3 is 13 amino acids. Germline values: CDR1 LGHNA, CDR2 YSLEER. V was cut by 8 bases and J by 3 bases, with 13 bases left in between.

The gene calls are TRBV18 and TRBJ2-7; a weak D match, TRBD2 (5 bases). Germline loops: CDR1 KGHSH, CDR2 LQKENI. V dropped 6 bases and J dropped 6 bases, with 18 bases sitting between them. CDR3 length: 14 residues. The CDR3 coding sequence is TGTGCCAGCTCCCCCGCAGGAGGAGTGGTCGAGCAGTACTTC. Residues: CASSPAGGVVEQYF.

This clonotype turned up a few times. This chain uses TRBV5-6 with TRBJ2-1; 7 bases align to TRBD1. The CDR3 spans 15 residues. The germline V gene has CDR1 SGHDT and CDR2 YYEEEE. The ends lost 0 bases at V and 9 bases at J; junction bases unmatched: 9. The CDR3 spells CASSLDRGFIGEQFF. The CDR3 DNA follows: TGTGCCAGCAGCTTGGACAGGGGCTTTATAGGTGAGCAGTTCTTC.

This clonotype was detected ten times or more. The rearrangement joins TRBV5-6 to TRBJ2-1; D ambiguous. The V gene's germline CDR1 is SGHDT and CDR2 YYEEEE. Trimming removed 0 bases from V and 9 bases from J, with 7 bases in between. The CDR3 runs 12 residues. The CDR3 DNA reads as TGTGCCAGCAGCTTGGGAGACGGTGAGCAGTTCTTC. It specifies CASSLGDGEQFF. The full variable domain, completed using reference TRBV5-6 and TRBJ2-1, is DAGVTQSPTHLIKTRGQQVTLRCSPKSGHDTVSWYQQALGQGPQFIFQYYEEEERQRGNFPDRFSGHQFPNYSSELNVNALLLGDSALYLCASSLGDGEQFFGPGTRLTVL.

This clonotype was counted between two and nine times. The chain is built from TRBV5-4 and TRBJ1-2; a weak D match, TRBD1 (6 bases). Germline assignment: CDR1 SGHNT and CDR2 YYREEE (reference sequence). CDR3 length: 15 residues. Trimming left V 3 bases short and J 4 bases short, with 16 bases between. This CDR3 is CASSYGQLTSYGYTF. Here the CDR3 DNA reads TGTGCCAGCAGCTACGGACAGCTAACTTCCTATGGCTACACCTTC.

In this sample, this clonotype turned up a few times. CDR3 loop: CASRGDRGLVDEQFF. The CDR3 region has the DNA TGTGCCAGCAGAGGGGACAGGGGACTGGTCGATGAGCAGTTCTTC. This chain uses TRBV7-8 with TRBJ2-1; TRBD1 matches at 10 bases. This CDR3 contains 15 residues. J was trimmed by 8 bases and V by 6 bases; bases with no gene match: 10. Germline values: CDR1 SGHVS, CDR2 FQNEAQ.

This clonotype was detected only a few times. This chain links TRBV5-4 with TRBJ2-7; D may be TRBD2 (5 bases). The CDR3 runs 12 residues. Germline V gene sequence: CDR1 SGHNT, CDR2 YYREEE (reference sequence). Trimming left V 4 bases short and J 6 bases short, with 11 bases between. The CDR3 coding sequence is TGTGCCAGCAGCATACTCGCGGGCGAGCAGTACGTC. Its translation: CASSILAGEQYV.

The chain employs TRBV11-2 and TRBJ2-7; no reliable D call. The CDR3 extends over 14 amino acids. Per germline, CDR1 SGHAT and CDR2 FQNNGV. Trimming shortened V by 1 base and J by 4 bases, and 11 bases separated the two germline ends. CDR3 protein: CASSLGSRLYEQYF. As DNA, the CDR3 is TGTGCCAGCAGCTTAGGATCCAGGCTGTACGAGCAGTACTTC.

This clonotype was seen more than once but under ten times. The V call is TRBV7-9, the J call TRBJ1-1; D gene unclear. Germline loops: CDR1 SEHNR, CDR2 FQNEAQ (reference sequence). V dropped 2 bases and J dropped 3 bases, with 10 bases sitting between them. The CDR3 is 14 amino acids. CDR3 residues: CASSLPKEDTEAFF. CDR3 nucleotides: TGTGCCAGCAGCTTACCCAAGGAGGACACTGAAGCTTTCTTT.

This clonotype was seen a few times. The V call is TRBV12-3 or TRBV12-4, the J call TRBJ1-2; D remains unclear. The CDR3 is 13 residues long. V shed 8 bases and J shed 4 bases, with 14 bases lying between them. The CDR3 loop is CASGDGESYGYTF. CDR3 in DNA: TGTGCCAGCGGCGATGGAGAGTCCTATGGCTACACCTTC.

There are a few counts of this clonotype. The chain combines TRBV11-3 with TRBJ2-5, with D tentatively TRBD2 (5 bases). Trimming cost V 0 bases and J 1 base, with 9 bases left between them. The CDR3 totals 15 residues. Germline-derived CDR1 and CDR2 are SGHNT and YENEEA. DNA of the CDR3: TGTGCCAGCAGCTTAGATGGAGGCAGCCAAGAGACCCAGTACTTC. It yields the protein CASSLDGGSQETQYF.

This chain uses TRBV20-1 with TRBJ2-3, with 10 bases identical to TRBD1. The germline CDR1 and CDR2 sequences are DFQATT and SNEGSKA (reference sequence). This CDR3 spans 16 amino acids. V lost 4 bases, J lost 3 bases, and 10 bases stayed unmatched. CDR3 amino acids: CSATVVGTGVTDTQYF. The DNA of the CDR3 is TGCAGTGCTACGGTAGTGGGGACAGGGGTGACAGATACGCAGTATTTT.

The chain uses TRBV12-3 or TRBV12-4 and TRBJ1-6; a possible D gene is TRBD1 (5 bases). The CDR3 is made up of 13 amino acids. V was shortened by 6 bases and J by 8 bases, with 11 bases between the two germline ends. CDR3 sequence (DNA): TGTGCCAGCAGCGGGGCCCCTCATTCACCCCTCCACTTT. Amino acid sequence: CASSGAPHSPLHF.

This clonotype showed up just once. The CDR3 nucleotides are TGTGCCAGCAGCCCCAGCGAGGGGAGGGATACGCAGTATTTT. Translation: CASSPSEGRDTQYF. The chain carries TRBV7-9 and TRBJ2-3, with D maybe TRBD2 (6 bases). This CDR3 has 14 amino acids. Trimming took 5 bases from V and 6 from J, leaving 15 bases between them. Germline V CDR1 and CDR2: SEHNR, FQNEAQ (reference sequence).